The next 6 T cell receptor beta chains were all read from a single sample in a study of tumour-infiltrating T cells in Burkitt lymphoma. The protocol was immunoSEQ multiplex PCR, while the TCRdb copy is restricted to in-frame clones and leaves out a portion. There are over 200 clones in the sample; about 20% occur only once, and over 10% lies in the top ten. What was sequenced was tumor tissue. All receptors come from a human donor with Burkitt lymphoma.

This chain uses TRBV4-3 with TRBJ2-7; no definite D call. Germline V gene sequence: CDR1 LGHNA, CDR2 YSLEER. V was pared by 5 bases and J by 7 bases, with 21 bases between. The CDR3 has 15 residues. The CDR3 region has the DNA TGCGCCAGCAGCGTAGATCTCGCGGCCGGTGAGGAGCAGTACTTC. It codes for CASSVDLAAGEEQYF.

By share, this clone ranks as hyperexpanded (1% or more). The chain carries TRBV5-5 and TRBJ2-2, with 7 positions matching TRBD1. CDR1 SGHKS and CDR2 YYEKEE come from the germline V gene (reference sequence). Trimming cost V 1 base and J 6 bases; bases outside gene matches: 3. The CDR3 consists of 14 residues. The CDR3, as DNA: TGTGCCAGCAGCTTGATACAGGGGTCCGGGGAGCTGTTTTTT. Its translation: CASSLIQGSGELFF.

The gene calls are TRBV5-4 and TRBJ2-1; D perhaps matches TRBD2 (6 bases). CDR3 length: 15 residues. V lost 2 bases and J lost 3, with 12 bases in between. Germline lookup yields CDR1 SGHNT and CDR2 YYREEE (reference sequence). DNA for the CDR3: TGTGCCAGCAGCTTACCGGGACTCGGCTACAATGAGCAGTTCTTC. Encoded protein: CASSLPGLGYNEQFF.

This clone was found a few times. The CDR3 spells CSVEVWGAEQFF. DNA for the CDR3: TGCAGCGTTGAGGTCTGGGGGGCTGAGCAGTTCTTC. The chain employs TRBV29-1 and TRBJ2-1; TRBD1 or TRBD2 may be the D gene (6 bases each). This CDR3 is built from 12 residues. The V gene's germline CDR1 is SQVTM and CDR2 ANQGSEA. V lost 3 bases, J lost 9 bases, and 12 bases lay in between.

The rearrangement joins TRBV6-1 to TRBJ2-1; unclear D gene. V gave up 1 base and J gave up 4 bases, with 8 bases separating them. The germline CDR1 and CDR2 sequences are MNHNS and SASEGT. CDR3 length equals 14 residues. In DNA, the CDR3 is TGTGCCAGCAGTGAAGTGGGCCAGTACAATGAGCAGTTCTTC. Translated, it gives CASSEVGQYNEQFF.

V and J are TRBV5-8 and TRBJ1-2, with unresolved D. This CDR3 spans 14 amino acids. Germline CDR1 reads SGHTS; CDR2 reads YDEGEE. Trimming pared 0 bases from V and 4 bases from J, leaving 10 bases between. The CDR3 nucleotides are TGTGCCAGCAGCTTGGCAGGACTGAGCTATGGCTACACCTTC. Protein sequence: CASSLAGLSYGYTF.